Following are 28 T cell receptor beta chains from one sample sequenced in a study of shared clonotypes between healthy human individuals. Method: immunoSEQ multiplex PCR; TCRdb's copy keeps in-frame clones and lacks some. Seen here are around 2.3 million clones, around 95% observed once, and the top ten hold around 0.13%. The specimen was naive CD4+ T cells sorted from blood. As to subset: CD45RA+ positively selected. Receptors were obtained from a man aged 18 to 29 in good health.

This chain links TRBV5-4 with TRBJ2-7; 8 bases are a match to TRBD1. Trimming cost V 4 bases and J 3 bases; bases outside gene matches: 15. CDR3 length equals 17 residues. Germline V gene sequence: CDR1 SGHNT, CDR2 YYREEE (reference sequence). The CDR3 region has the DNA TGTGCCAGCAGCCTATCCGCCGCCGGGACAGGTTTCTACGAGCAGTACTTC. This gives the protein CASSLSAAGTGFYEQYF.

The CDR3: CASSPGTSGDSLSNTGELFF. The CDR3 region has the DNA TGCGCCAGCAGCCCGGGGACTAGCGGCGATTCACTCTCGAACACCGGGGAGCTGTTTTTT. The chain uses TRBV5-1 and TRBJ2-2; 11 bases are shared with TRBD2. This CDR3 comprises 20 residues. The junction had 14 bases not matched to a gene; V was cut back by 4 bases and J by 0 bases. Germline V gives CDR1 SGHRS, CDR2 YFSETQ.

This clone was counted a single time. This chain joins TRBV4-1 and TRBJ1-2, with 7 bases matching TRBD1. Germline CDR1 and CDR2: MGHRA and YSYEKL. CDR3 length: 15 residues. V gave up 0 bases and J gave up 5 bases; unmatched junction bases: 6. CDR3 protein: CASSQDRTGIYGYTF. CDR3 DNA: TGCGCCAGCAGCCAAGACCGGACAGGAATATATGGCTACACCTTC.

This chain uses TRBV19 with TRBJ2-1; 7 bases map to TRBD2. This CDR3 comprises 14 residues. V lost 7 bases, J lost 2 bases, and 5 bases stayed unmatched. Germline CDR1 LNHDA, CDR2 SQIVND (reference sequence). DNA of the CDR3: TGTGCCAGTACCGCGGGACTAACCTACAATGAGCAGTTCTTC. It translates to CASTAGLTYNEQFF.

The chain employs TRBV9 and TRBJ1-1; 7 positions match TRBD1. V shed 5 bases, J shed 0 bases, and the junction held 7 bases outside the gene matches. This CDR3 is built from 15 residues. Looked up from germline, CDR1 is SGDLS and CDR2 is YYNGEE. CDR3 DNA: TGTGCCAGCAGTGACAGAGGGACAGTGAACACTGAAGCTTTCTTT. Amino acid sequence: CASSDRGTVNTEAFF.

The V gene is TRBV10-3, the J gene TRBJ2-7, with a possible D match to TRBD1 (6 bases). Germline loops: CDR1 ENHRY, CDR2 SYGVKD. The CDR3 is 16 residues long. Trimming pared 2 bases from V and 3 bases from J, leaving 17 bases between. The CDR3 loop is CAISEPKQGQGYEQYF. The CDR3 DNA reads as TGTGCCATCAGTGAGCCTAAACAGGGTCAGGGCTACGAGCAGTACTTC.

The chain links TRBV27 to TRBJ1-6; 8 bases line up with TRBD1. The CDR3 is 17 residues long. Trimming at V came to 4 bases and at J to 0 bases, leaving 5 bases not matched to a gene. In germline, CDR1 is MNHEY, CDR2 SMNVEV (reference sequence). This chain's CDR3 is CASSSRTGSSYNSPLHF. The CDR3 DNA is TGTGCCAGCAGTTCCCGGACAGGGAGCTCCTATAATTCACCCCTCCACTTT.

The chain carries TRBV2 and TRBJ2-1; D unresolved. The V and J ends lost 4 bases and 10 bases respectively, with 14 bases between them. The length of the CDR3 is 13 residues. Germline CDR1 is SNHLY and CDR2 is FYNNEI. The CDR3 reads CASSGSRVGEQFF. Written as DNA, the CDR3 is TGTGCCAGCAGTGGATCTAGGGTCGGAGAGCAGTTCTTC.

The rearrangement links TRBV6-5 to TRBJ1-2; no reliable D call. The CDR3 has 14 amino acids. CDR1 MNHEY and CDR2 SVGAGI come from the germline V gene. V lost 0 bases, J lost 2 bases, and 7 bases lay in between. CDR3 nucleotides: TGTGCCAGCAGTTACTCGTCGCGGAACTATGGCTACACCTTC. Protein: CASSYSSRNYGYTF.

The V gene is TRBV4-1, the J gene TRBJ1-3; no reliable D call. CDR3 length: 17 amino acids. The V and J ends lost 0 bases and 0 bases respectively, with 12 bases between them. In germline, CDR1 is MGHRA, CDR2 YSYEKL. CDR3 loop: CASSQEGKGYSGNTIYF. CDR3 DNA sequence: TGCGCCAGCAGCCAAGAGGGGAAGGGATACTCTGGAAACACCATATATTTT.

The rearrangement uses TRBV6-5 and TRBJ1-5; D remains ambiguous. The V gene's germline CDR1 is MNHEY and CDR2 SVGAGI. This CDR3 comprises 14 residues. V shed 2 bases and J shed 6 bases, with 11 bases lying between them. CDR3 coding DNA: TGTGCCAGCAGTTACAGGCAGGTAAGTCAGCCCCAGCATTTT. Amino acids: CASSYRQVSQPQHF.

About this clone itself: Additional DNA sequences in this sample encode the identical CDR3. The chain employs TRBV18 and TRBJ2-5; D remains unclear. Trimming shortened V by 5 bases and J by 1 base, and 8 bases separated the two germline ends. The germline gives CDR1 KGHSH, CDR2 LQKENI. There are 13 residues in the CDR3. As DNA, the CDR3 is TGTGCCAGCTCAGCCACTACCCAAGAGACCCAGTACTTC. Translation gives CASSATTQETQYF.

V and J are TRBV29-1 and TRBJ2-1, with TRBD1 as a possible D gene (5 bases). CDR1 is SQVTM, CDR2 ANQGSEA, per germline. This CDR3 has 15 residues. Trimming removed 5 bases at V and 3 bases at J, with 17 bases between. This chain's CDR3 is CSVLHNRQYYNEQFF. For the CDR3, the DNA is TGCAGCGTTCTCCACAACAGACAGTACTACAATGAGCAGTTCTTC.

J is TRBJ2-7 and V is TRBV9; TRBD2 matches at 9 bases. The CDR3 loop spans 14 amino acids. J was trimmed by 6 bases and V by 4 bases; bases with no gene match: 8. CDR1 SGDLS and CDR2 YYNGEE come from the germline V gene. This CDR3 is CASSLSTSGGEQYF. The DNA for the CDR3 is TGTGCCAGCAGCCTCTCGACTAGCGGCGGCGAGCAGTACTTC.

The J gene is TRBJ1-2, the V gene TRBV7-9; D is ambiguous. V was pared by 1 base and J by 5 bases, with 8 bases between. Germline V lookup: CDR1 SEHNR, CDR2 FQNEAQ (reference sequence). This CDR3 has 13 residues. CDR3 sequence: CASSLEGLYGYTF. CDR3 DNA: TGTGCCAGCAGCTTAGAGGGTCTATATGGCTACACCTTC.

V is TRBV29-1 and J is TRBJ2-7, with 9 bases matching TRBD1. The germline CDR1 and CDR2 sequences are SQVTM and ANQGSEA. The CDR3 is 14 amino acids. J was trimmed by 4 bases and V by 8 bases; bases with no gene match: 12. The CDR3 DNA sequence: TGCAGCTGCAAACTTGGGACAGGGCAGTACGAGCAGTACTTC. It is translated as CSCKLGTGQYEQYF.

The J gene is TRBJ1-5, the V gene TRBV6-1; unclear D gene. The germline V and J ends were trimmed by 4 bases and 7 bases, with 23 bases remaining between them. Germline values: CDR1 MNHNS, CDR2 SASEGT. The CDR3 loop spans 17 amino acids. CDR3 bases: TGTGCCAGCAGTGCATCAAGCCGGCCGGGGTCTGGGCAGCCCCAGCATTTT. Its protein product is CASSASSRPGSGQPQHF.

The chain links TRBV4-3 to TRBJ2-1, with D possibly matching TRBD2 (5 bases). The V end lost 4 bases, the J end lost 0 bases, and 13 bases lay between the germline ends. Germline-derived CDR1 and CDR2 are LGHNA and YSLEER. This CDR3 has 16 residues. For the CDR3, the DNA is TGCGCCAGCAGCCGGCTAGGCGGGTTCTCCTACAATGAGCAGTTCTTC. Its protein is CASSRLGGFSYNEQFF.

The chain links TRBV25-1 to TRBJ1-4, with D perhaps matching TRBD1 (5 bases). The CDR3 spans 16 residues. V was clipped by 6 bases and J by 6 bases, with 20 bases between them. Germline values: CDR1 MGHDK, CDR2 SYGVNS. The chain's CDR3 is CASSLVLGGEHEKLFF. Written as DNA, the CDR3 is TGTGCCAGCAGCCTAGTCCTTGGGGGGGAGCATGAAAAACTGTTTTTT. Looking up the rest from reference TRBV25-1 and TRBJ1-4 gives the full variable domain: EADIYQTPRYLVIGTGKKITLECSQTMGHDKMYWYQQDPGMELHLIHYSYGVNSTEKGDLSSESTVSRIRTEHFPLTLESARPSHTSQYLCASSLVLGGEHEKLFFGSGTQLSVL.

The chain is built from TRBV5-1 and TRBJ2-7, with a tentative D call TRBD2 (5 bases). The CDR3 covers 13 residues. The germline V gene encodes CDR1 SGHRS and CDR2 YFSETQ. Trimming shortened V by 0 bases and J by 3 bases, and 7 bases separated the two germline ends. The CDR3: CASSLADYYEQYF. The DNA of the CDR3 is TGCGCCAGCAGCTTGGCAGACTACTACGAGCAGTACTTC.

The CDR3 here is CASTPRGGVGFNEQFF. In nucleotides, the CDR3 is TGTGCCAGCACCCCGAGGGGAGGCGTCGGATTCAATGAGCAGTTCTTC. The chain combines TRBV28 with TRBJ2-1; a possible D gene is TRBD2 (6 bases). Between the trimmed V and J ends, which lost 7 bases and 6 bases, there was a span of 22 bases. Germline-derived CDR1 and CDR2 are MDHEN and SYDVKM. CDR3 length equals 16 residues.

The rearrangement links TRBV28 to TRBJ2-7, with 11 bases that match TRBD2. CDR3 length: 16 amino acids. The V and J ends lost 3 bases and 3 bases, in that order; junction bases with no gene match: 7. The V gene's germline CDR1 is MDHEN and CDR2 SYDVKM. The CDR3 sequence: CASSFHTSGGYYEQYF. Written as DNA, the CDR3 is TGTGCCAGCAGTTTTCATACTAGCGGGGGCTACTACGAGCAGTACTTC.

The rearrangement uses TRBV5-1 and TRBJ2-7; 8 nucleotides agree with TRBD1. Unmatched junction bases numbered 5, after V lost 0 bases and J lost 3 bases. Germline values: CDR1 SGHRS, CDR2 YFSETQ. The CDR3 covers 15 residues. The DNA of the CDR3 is TGCGCCAGCAGCTTGGGGACAGGGCCCTTCTACGAGCAGTACTTC. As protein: CASSLGTGPFYEQYF. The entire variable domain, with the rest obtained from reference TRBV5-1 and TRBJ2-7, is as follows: KAGVTQTPRYLIKTRGQQVTLSCSPISGHRSVSWYQQTPGQGLQFLFEYFSETQRNKGNFPGRFSGRQFSNSRSEMNVSTLELGDSALYLCASSLGTGPFYEQYFGPGTRLTVT.

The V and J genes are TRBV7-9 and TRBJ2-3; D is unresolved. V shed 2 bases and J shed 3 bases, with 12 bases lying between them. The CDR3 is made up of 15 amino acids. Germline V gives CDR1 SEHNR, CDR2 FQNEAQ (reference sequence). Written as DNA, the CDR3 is TGTGCCAGCAGCTTAACCCCCGGGCAGACAGATACGCAGTATTTT. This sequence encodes CASSLTPGQTDTQYF.

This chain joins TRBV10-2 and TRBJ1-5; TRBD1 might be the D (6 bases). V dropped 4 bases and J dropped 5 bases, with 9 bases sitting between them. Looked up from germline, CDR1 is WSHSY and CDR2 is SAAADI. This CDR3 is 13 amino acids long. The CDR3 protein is CASSVAGDQPQHF. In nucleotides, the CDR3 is TGCGCCAGCAGTGTGGCAGGGGATCAGCCCCAGCATTTT.

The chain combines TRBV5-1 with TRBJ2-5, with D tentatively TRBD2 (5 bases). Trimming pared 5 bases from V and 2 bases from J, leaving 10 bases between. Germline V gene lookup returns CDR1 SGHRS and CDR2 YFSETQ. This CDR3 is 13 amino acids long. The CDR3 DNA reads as TGCGCCAGCAGATCCGGGGTACAAGAGACCCAGTACTTC. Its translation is CASRSGVQETQYF.

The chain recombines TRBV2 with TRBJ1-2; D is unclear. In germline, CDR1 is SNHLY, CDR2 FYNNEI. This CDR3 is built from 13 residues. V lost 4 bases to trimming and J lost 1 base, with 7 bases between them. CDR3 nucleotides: TGTGCCAGCAGTGGGGGAATTAACTATGGCTACACCTTC. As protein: CASSGGINYGYTF. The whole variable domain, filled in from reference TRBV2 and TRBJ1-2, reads EPEVTQTPSHQVTQMGQEVILRCVPISNHLYFYWYRQILGQKVEFLVSFYNNEISEKSEIFDDQFSVERPDGSNFTLKIRSTKLEDSAMYFCASSGGINYGYTFGSGTRLTVV.

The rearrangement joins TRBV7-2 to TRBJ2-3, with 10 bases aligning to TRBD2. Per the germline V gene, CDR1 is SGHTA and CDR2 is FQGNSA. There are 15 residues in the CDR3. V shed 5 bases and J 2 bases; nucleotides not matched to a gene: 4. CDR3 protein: CASSLGLADTDTQYF. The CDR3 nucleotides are TGTGCCAGCAGCCTCGGACTAGCGGACACAGATACGCAGTATTTT.